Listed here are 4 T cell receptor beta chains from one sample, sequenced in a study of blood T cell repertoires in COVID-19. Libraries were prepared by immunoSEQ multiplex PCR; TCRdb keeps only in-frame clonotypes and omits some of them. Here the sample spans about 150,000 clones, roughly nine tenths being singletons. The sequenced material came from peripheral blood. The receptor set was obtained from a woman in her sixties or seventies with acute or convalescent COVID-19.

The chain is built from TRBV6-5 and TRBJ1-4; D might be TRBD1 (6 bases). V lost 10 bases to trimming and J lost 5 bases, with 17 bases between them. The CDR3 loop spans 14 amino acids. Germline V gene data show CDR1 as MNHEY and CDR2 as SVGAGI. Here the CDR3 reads CATQLGGGNEKLFF. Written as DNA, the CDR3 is TGTGCCACCCAATTAGGGGGGGGGAATGAAAAACTGTTTTTT.

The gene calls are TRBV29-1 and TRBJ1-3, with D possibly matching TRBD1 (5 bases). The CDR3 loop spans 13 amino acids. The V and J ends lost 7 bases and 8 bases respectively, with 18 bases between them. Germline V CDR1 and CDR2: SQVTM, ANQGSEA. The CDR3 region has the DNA TGCAGCGGAAGAGACAGTATAAGGCACACCATATATTTT. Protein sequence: CSGRDSIRHTIYF.

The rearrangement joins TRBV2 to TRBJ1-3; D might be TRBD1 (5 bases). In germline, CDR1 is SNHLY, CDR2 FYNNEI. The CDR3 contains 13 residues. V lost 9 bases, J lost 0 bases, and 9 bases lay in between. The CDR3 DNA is TGTGCCAGGGGAGGGGTCTCTGGAAACACCATATATTTT. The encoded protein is CARGGVSGNTIYF.

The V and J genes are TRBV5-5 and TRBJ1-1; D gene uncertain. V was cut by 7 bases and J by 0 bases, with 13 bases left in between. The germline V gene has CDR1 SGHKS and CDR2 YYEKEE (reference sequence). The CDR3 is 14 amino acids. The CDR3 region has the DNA TGTGCCAGCTACGAGGGAGCAATGAACACTGAAGCTTTCTTT. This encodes CASYEGAMNTEAFF.